One sample yielded the 3 T cell receptor beta chains listed below, sequenced in a study of a mutant IDH1 vaccine in newly diagnosed glioma. These receptors have no identified antigens. Documented time point: week 11, during vaccination. A single vaccine dose contained 300 ug of mutant IDH1 20-mer peptide, and topical imiquimod was used with it. Sequencing used immunoSEQ multiplex PCR; TCRdb keeps in-frame clones, though not all of them. The data contain 120,000 or so clones, 80% of them singletons. The starting material was PBMCs, obtained from a glioma patient whose treatment included an IDH1 peptide vaccine. These receptors originate from a man aged 40-49 years with glioma.

The V call is TRBV30, the J call TRBJ1-4, with 7 bases identical to TRBD1. This CDR3 has 17 amino acids. Trimming removed 4 bases from V and 0 bases from J; junction bases left unmatched: 11. CDR1 and CDR2 (germline): GTSNPN, SVGIG (reference sequence). The CDR3 DNA is TGTGCCTGGAACCCGGACAGGAGATTTGCAACTAATGAAAAACTGTTTTTT. As protein: CAWNPDRRFATNEKLFF.

The V and J genes are TRBV19 and TRBJ2-5, with D tentatively TRBD2 (5 bases). Trimming pared 3 bases from V and 5 bases from J, leaving 7 bases between. This CDR3 has 12 amino acids. Germline V CDR1 and CDR2: LNHDA, SQIVND (reference sequence). CDR3 nucleotides: TGTGCCAGTAGTATCGGGGTGGAGACCCAGTACTTC. This codes for CASSIGVETQYF.

V gene TRBV5-4 combines with J gene TRBJ2-2; a possible D gene is TRBD1 (6 bases). The CDR3 runs to 15 residues. In germline, CDR1 is SGHNT, CDR2 YYREEE (reference sequence). V lost 4 bases to trimming and J lost 2 bases, with 12 bases between them. This chain's CDR3 is CASSPQGPNTGELFF. The CDR3 region has the DNA TGTGCCAGCAGCCCCCAGGGGCCAAACACCGGGGAGCTGTTTTTT.